Below are 13 T cell receptor beta chains sequenced from a single sample in a study of blood T cell repertoires in COVID-19. Assay used: immunoSEQ multiplex PCR; TCRdb lists only in-frame clones, some missing. The data contain roughly 250,000 clones, around 85% of them singletons. Source material: peripheral blood. These receptors were taken from a woman in her thirties or forties with active or convalescent COVID-19.

The chain joins TRBV2 to TRBJ2-3, with 7 bases that match TRBD1. The CDR3 totals 15 residues. With 5 bases clipped from V and 1 base from J, the junction kept 6 bases outside the gene matches. CDR1 is SNHLY, CDR2 FYNNEI, per germline. CDR3 DNA: TGTGCCAGCAGTTTCCGACAGGGAGGCACAGATACGCAGTATTTT. Residues: CASSFRQGGTDTQYF.

V usage is TRBV19 and J usage is TRBJ1-5; 7 nucleotides line up with TRBD1. This CDR3 is 15 amino acids long. V lost 4 bases to trimming and J lost 4 bases; unmatched junction nucleotides: 7. Germline CDR1 is LNHDA and CDR2 is SQIVND (reference sequence). CDR3 DNA sequence: TGTGCCAGTAGTAGAGACAGGGTCGGAAATCAGCCCCAGCATTTT. Translated: CASSRDRVGNQPQHF. The complete variable domain, with remaining parts taken from reference TRBV19 and TRBJ1-5, reads DGGITQSPKYLFRKEGQNVTLSCEQNLNHDAMYWYRQDPGQGLRLIYYSQIVNDFQKGDIAEGYSVSREKKESFPLTVTSAQKNPTAFYLCASSRDRVGNQPQHFGDGTRLSIL.

The V and J genes are TRBV7-9 and TRBJ2-1; D uncertain. V dropped 2 bases and J dropped 7 bases, with 15 bases sitting between them. The CDR3 sequence is 15 residues long. Germline CDR1 is SEHNR and CDR2 is FQNEAQ (reference sequence). The CDR3 sequence: CASSLLFSGLNEQFF. The CDR3 DNA follows: TGTGCCAGCAGCTTACTCTTTTCCGGGTTGAATGAGCAGTTCTTC.

This clone was found once. The chain recombines TRBV6-5 with TRBJ2-7, with TRBD2 matching 7 bases. With 7 bases clipped from V and 3 bases from J, the junction kept 6 bases outside the gene matches. The CDR3 covers 13 residues. Germline V lookup: CDR1 MNHEY, CDR2 SVGAGI. For the CDR3, the DNA is TGTGCCAGCACCGAACTAGCGCGCTACGAGCAGTACGTC. It yields the protein CASTELARYEQYV.

Only one count was recorded for this clone. The chain combines TRBV3-1 (or the pseudogene TRBV3-2) with TRBJ1-2, with a tentative D call TRBD1 (6 bases). V was shortened by 6 bases and J by 2 bases, with 13 bases between the two germline ends. Germline loops: CDR1 LGHDT, CDR2 YNNKEL (reference sequence). This CDR3 comprises 14 residues. The CDR3 DNA reads as TGTGCCAGCAGGGATACAGGGAAAAACTATGGCTACACCTTC. This translates into CASRDTGKNYGYTF.

This clone appeared a single time. The chain employs TRBV5-6 and TRBJ2-2; D may be TRBD2 (5 bases). Trimming stripped 2 bases from V and 3 bases from J, with 11 bases between. Germline CDR1 SGHDT, CDR2 YYEEEE. This CDR3 has 15 amino acids. The CDR3 DNA follows: TGTGCCAGCAGCTTCGGGAAGGGCTACACCGGGGAGCTGTTTTTT. It translates to CASSFGKGYTGELFF. The entire variable domain, with the rest obtained from reference TRBV5-6 and TRBJ2-2, is as follows: DAGVTQSPTHLIKTRGQQVTLRCSPKSGHDTVSWYQQALGQGPQFIFQYYEEEERQRGNFPDRFSGHQFPNYSSELNVNALLLGDSALYLCASSFGKGYTGELFFGEGSRLTVL.

V gene TRBV7-9 combines with J gene TRBJ2-3; 9 bases agree with TRBD2. CDR1 is SEHNR and CDR2 is FQNEAQ in the germline V gene (reference sequence). The CDR3 loop spans 17 amino acids. Germline trimming cut 0 bases from V and 0 bases from J; bases unmatched to any gene: 4. The CDR3 nucleotides are TGTGCCAGCAGCTTAGCTAGCGGGGGCCCTAGCACAGATACGCAGTATTTT. This encodes CASSLASGGPSTDTQYF.

V usage is TRBV11-2 and J usage is TRBJ1-6, with D possibly TRBD1 on 5 matching bases. This CDR3 has 16 amino acids. Trimming left V 1 base short and J 4 bases short, with 11 bases between. From germline, CDR1 is SGHAT and CDR2 FQNNGV. The CDR3 nucleotides are TGTGCCAGCAGCTTAGTAGGGGTGGCGTATAATTCACCCCTCCACTTT. This encodes CASSLVGVAYNSPLHF. The complete variable domain, with remaining parts taken from reference TRBV11-2 and TRBJ1-6, reads EAGVAQSPRYKIIEKRQSVAFWCNPISGHATLYWYQQILGQGPKLLIQFQNNGVVDDSQLPKDRFSAERLKGVDSTLKIQPAKLEDSAVYLCASSLVGVAYNSPLHFGNGTRLTVT.

Concerning this clone: A much larger clonotype is one base distant, so this may be a read error. V gene TRBV4-1 combines with J gene TRBJ2-4; D may be TRBD2 (7 bases). The length of the CDR3 is 17 residues. Per germline, CDR1 MGHRA and CDR2 YSYEKL. The CDR3 DNA follows: TGCGCCCGCAGCCAAGTGGGGGGGGGCCTAGCCAAAAACATTCAGTACTTC. Translated, it gives CARSQVGGGLAKNIQYF.

V is TRBV7-9 and J is TRBJ2-3; 11 bases align to TRBD2. Germline V gene sequence: CDR1 SEHNR, CDR2 FQNEAQ (reference sequence). Trimming took 7 bases from V and 5 from J; bases not matched to a gene: 8. The CDR3 totals 15 residues. The CDR3 spells CASNVAGGRLDTQYF. CDR3 DNA: TGTGCCAGCAACGTAGCGGGGGGGCGCTTAGATACGCAGTATTTT.

The count of this clone is one. J is TRBJ2-1 and V is TRBV7-3, with TRBD1 as a possible D gene (5 bases). The germline V gene encodes CDR1 SGHTA and CDR2 FQGTGA. The V and J ends lost 6 bases and 0 bases respectively, with 12 bases between them. The CDR3 is 15 amino acids. The DNA for the CDR3 is TGTGCCAGCAGTCAGACAGTTAGCTCCTACAATGAGCAGTTCTTC. This gives the protein CASSQTVSSYNEQFF.

This chain connects TRBV5-6 to TRBJ1-1; no clear D gene. CDR1 is SGHDT, CDR2 YYEEEE, per germline. There are 18 residues in the CDR3. Between the trimmed V and J ends, which lost 4 bases and 0 bases, there was a span of 22 bases. The CDR3 DNA reads TGTGCCAGCAGCCGTATCGTAGGAGCACTCGTCATGAACACTGAAGCTTTCTTT. This gives the protein CASSRIVGALVMNTEAFF. Complete variable domain (other parts from reference TRBV5-6 and TRBJ1-1): DAGVTQSPTHLIKTRGQQVTLRCSPKSGHDTVSWYQQALGQGPQFIFQYYEEEERQRGNFPDRFSGHQFPNYSSELNVNALLLGDSALYLCASSRIVGALVMNTEAFFGQGTRLTVV.

This clone was observed a handful of times. In nucleotides, the CDR3 is TGTGCCAGCAACACAGTCGGGGGCACTGAAGCTTTCTTT. As protein: CASNTVGGTEAFF. This chain joins TRBV2 and TRBJ1-1; tentative D call: TRBD1 (5 bases). The germline V gene encodes CDR1 SNHLY and CDR2 FYNNEI. V lost 7 bases and J 4 bases, leaving 13 bases between the germline ends. The CDR3 length is 13 residues.